Following are 24 T cell receptor beta chains from one sample sequenced in a study of blood T cell repertoires in COVID-19. Assay: immunoSEQ multiplex PCR; the TCRdb copy retains only in-frame clones and omits some. The sample has about 100,000 clones, roughly 84% seen once. The sequenced sample was peripheral blood. These TCRs come from a human donor in a cohort sampled during active COVID-19.

This chain links TRBV24-1 with TRBJ2-1, with D possibly being TRBD1 (6 bases). Germline assignment: CDR1 KGHDR and CDR2 SFDVKD. Trimming cost V 4 bases and J 9 bases, with 21 bases left between them. This CDR3 is 16 amino acids long. Here the CDR3 reads CATSDPPPPLGGEQFF. The CDR3, as DNA: TGTGCCACCAGTGACCCTCCCCCCCCGTTAGGGGGTGAGCAGTTCTTC.

The rearrangement uses TRBV2 and TRBJ1-2; 8 nucleotides agree with TRBD1. The V gene end was trimmed by 5 bases and the J gene end by 4 bases; junction bases not matched to a gene: 9. Per the germline V gene, CDR1 is SNHLY and CDR2 is FYNNEI. CDR3 length equals 15 residues. This CDR3 is CASSYTQGVGYGYTF. In nucleotides, the CDR3 is TGTGCCAGCAGTTACACACAGGGGGTCGGCTATGGCTACACCTTC.

J is TRBJ2-7 and V is TRBV7-2; D possibly corresponds to TRBD2 (5 bases). Looked up from germline, CDR1 is SGHTA and CDR2 is FQGNSA. CDR3 size: 11 residues. The ends were cut back, 2 bases at V and 12 bases at J, with 11 bases in the middle. CDR3 bases: TGTGCCAGCAGCTTAATTAGCGTGCGGTACTTC. This encodes CASSLISVRYF.

The gene calls are TRBV5-1 and TRBJ1-6, with 9 bases fitting TRBD1. V gave up 0 bases and J gave up 9 bases; unmatched junction bases: 1. This CDR3 region has 14 residues. Germline-derived CDR1 and CDR2 are SGHRS and YFSETQ. The CDR3 DNA reads TGCGCCAGCAGCTTGGACAGGGGGCTTTCACCCCTCCACTTT. Encoded protein: CASSLDRGLSPLHF.

The rearrangement links TRBV5-6 to TRBJ1-2, with a weak D call TRBD1 (5 bases). CDR1 and CDR2 from the germline V gene are SGHDT and YYEEEE. With 4 bases removed from V and 3 bases from J, the gap between germline ends came to 19 bases. This CDR3 region has 16 residues. CDR3 sequence: CASSTSIRQGDYGYTF. The CDR3 nucleotides read TGTGCCAGCAGCACCTCTATTCGTCAGGGTGACTATGGCTACACCTTC.

The rearrangement joins TRBV5-4 to TRBJ2-3; 14 nucleotides agree with TRBD2. CDR3 length equals 18 residues. The germline gives CDR1 SGHNT, CDR2 YYREEE (reference sequence). The junction had 12 bases not matched to a gene; V was cut back by 9 bases and J by 0 bases. CDR3 sequence (DNA): TGTGCCACCCAACCCGGGACTAGCGGGAGATACAGCACAGATACGCAGTATTTT. The encoded protein is CATQPGTSGRYSTDTQYF.

About this clone itself: One junction end disagrees with the germline gene, perhaps due to a read error. The rearrangement links TRBV18 to TRBJ1-3; 7 nucleotides agree with TRBD1. The CDR3 contains 16 residues. CDR1 is KGHSH, CDR2 LQKENI, per germline. The CDR3 loop is CASSPSTGTSGNTVYF. The DNA of the CDR3 is TGTGCCAGCTCACCATCGACAGGGACCTCTGGAAACACCGTATATTTT.

J is TRBJ1-2 and V is TRBV5-6, with TRBD1 identical over 7 bases. V gave up 3 bases and J gave up 2 bases; unmatched junction bases: 4. The CDR3 runs 14 residues. The germline CDR1 and CDR2 sequences are SGHDT and YYEEEE. DNA for the CDR3: TGTGCCAGCAGCTGGACGGGACAGAACTATGGCTACACCTTC. Its protein product is CASSWTGQNYGYTF.

This clone was observed a few times. The chain links TRBV5-4 to TRBJ1-1; D call uncertain. The CDR3 contains 15 residues. CDR1 is SGHNT, CDR2 YYREEE, per germline (reference sequence). The germline V and J ends were trimmed by 4 bases and 0 bases, with 13 bases remaining between them. CDR3: CASSVARNLNTEAFF. In DNA, the CDR3 is TGTGCCAGCAGCGTCGCGAGGAACTTGAACACTGAAGCTTTCTTT.

This clone was seen a single time. The chain couples TRBV5-1 to TRBJ1-2; unclear D gene. There are 13 residues in the CDR3. Germline CDR1 SGHRS, CDR2 YFSETQ. V lost 4 bases and J lost 4, with 11 bases in between. The CDR3: CASSASQSYGYTF. CDR3 nucleotides: TGCGCCAGCAGCGCCTCACAGAGCTATGGCTACACCTTC.

The rearrangement uses TRBV5-8 and TRBJ1-3; no clear D gene. The germline gives CDR1 SGHTS, CDR2 YDEGEE. This CDR3 spans 16 amino acids. V was pared by 1 base and J by 1 base, with 12 bases between. The CDR3 protein is CASSLYLLESGNTIYF. The CDR3 DNA is TGTGCCAGCAGCTTGTACCTGCTGGAGTCTGGAAACACCATATATTTT.

This clone was picked up one time. J is TRBJ2-7 and V is TRBV30; TRBD2 matches 10 bases. The germline V gene encodes CDR1 GTSNPN and CDR2 SVGIG (reference sequence). After removal of 2 bases from V and 6 bases from J, the junction contained 4 bases not matched to a gene. There are 13 residues in the CDR3. The CDR3: CAWSSSGRGEQYF. The CDR3 DNA sequence: TGTGCCTGGAGTTCCAGCGGGAGGGGCGAGCAGTACTTC. The full variable domain, rest sourced from reference TRBV30 and TRBJ2-7, is SQTIHQWPATLVQPVGSPLSLECTVEGTSNPNLYWYRQAAGRGLQLLFYSVGIGQISSEVPQNLSASRPQDRQFILSSKKLLLSDSGFYLCAWSSSGRGEQYFGPGTRLTVT.

The chain has TRBV19 and TRBJ2-1; 10 positions agree with TRBD2. V gave up 4 bases and J gave up 0 bases; unmatched junction bases: 12. CDR3 length equals 19 residues. CDR1 and CDR2 from the germline V gene are LNHDA and SQIVND (reference sequence). This CDR3 reads CASSNRASGGWSSYNEQFF. The CDR3 coding sequence is TGTGCCAGTAGTAATCGGGCTAGCGGGGGCTGGAGCTCCTACAATGAGCAGTTCTTC.

The chain is built from TRBV9 and TRBJ1-2; D may be TRBD1 (5 bases). The CDR3 has 14 residues. Trimming removed 2 bases from V and 3 bases from J, with 11 bases in between. Per germline, CDR1 SGDLS and CDR2 YYNGEE. The CDR3 DNA follows: TGTGCCAGCAGCGTTCAGGGTGATCACTATGGCTACACCTTC. It is translated as CASSVQGDHYGYTF.

The chain uses TRBV7-2 and TRBJ2-7; 11 bases match TRBD1. This CDR3 is 13 amino acids long. Germline lookup yields CDR1 SGHTA and CDR2 FQGNSA. V trimming: 6 bases; J trimming: 3 bases; junction bases outside the gene matches: 1. The CDR3 DNA reads TGTGCCAGCAGGGGACAGGGGGTCTACGAGCAGTACTTC. This codes for CASRGQGVYEQYF.

This chain links TRBV15 with TRBJ1-6, with no clear D. The germline V and J ends were trimmed by 5 bases and 5 bases, with 13 bases remaining between them. The germline CDR1 and CDR2 sequences are LNHNV and YYDKDF (reference sequence). This CDR3 has 15 amino acids. The CDR3 protein is CATSVRTIHNSPLHF. DNA for the CDR3: TGTGCCACCAGCGTACGGACTATCCATAATTCACCCCTCCACTTT.

The V call is TRBV10-3, the J call TRBJ2-1, with 8 bases lining up with TRBD2. V lost 4 bases, J lost 7 bases, and 6 bases stayed unmatched. Germline CDR1 reads ENHRY; CDR2 reads SYGVKD. The CDR3 is made up of 14 amino acids. The CDR3 region has the DNA TGTGCCATCAGTGCCGTAGCGGGGTTGAATGAGCAGTTCTTC. This encodes CAISAVAGLNEQFF.

The chain has TRBV27 and TRBJ1-5, with D perhaps TRBD1 (5 bases). The ends were cut back, 7 bases at V and 2 bases at J, with 15 bases in the middle. CDR1 and CDR2 from the germline V gene are MNHEY and SMNVEV (reference sequence). The CDR3 sequence is 15 residues long. CDR3 DNA: TGTGCCAGCAACTATTCCCGGGGGGGCAATCAGCCCCAGCATTTT. Residues: CASNYSRGGNQPQHF.

The chain has TRBV6-2 or TRBV6-3 and TRBJ1-2; D is perhaps TRBD1 (5 bases). CDR1 and CDR2 (germline): MNHEY, SVGEGT. The CDR3 has 12 residues. V was clipped by 5 bases and J by 4 bases, with 8 bases between them. The CDR3 region is CASSPDSYGYTF. The CDR3 DNA is TGTGCCAGCAGTCCCGACAGCTATGGCTACACCTTC.

The rearrangement links TRBV5-5 to TRBJ1-2; TRBD1 aligns across 7 bases. The V and J ends lost 4 bases and 2 bases, in that order; junction bases with no gene match: 2. Germline V gene data show CDR1 as SGHKS and CDR2 as YYEKEE (reference sequence). The CDR3 sequence is 13 residues long. The CDR3 coding sequence is TGTGCCAGCAGCCCGGGACAGAACTATGGCTACACCTTC. Residues: CASSPGQNYGYTF. Full variable domain (outside the CDR3, taken from reference TRBV5-5 and TRBJ1-2): DAGVTQSPTHLIKTRGQQVTLRCSPISGHKSVSWYQQVLGQGPQFIFQYYEKEERGRGNFPDRFSARQFPNYSSELNVNALLLGDSALYLCASSPGQNYGYTFGSGTRLTVV.

This chain joins TRBV5-1 and TRBJ1-2, with TRBD1 matching over 7 bases. Unmatched junction bases numbered 8, after V lost 5 bases and J lost 1 base. Germline V gene sequence: CDR1 SGHRS, CDR2 YFSETQ. This CDR3 contains 15 residues. The CDR3 sequence: CASRGRGELNYGYTF. CDR3 nucleotides: TGCGCCAGCAGGGGCAGGGGGGAACTTAACTATGGCTACACCTTC.

This sequence joins TRBV23-1 and TRBJ1-1; D unclear. TRBV23-1 is an open reading frame whose function is uncertain. Trimming shortened V by 7 bases and J by 5 bases, and 11 bases separated the two germline ends. CDR3 length: 12 residues. The CDR3 reads CASNQVGTEAFF. The DNA of the CDR3 is TGCGCCAGCAACCAGGTTGGTACTGAAGCTTTCTTT.

The rearrangement uses TRBV7-9 and TRBJ1-6, with D maybe TRBD1 (5 bases). Germline loops: CDR1 SEHNR, CDR2 FQNEAQ (reference sequence). V lost 1 base and J lost 12, with 7 bases in between. The CDR3 runs to 12 residues. The chain's CDR3 is CASSLDRQPLHF. CDR3 sequence (DNA): TGTGCCAGCAGCTTAGACAGGCAACCCCTCCACTTT.

V usage is TRBV28 and J usage is TRBJ1-3; tentative D call: TRBD1 (5 bases). The CDR3 runs 15 residues. The germline gives CDR1 MDHEN, CDR2 SYDVKM. V was trimmed by 3 bases and J by 0 bases, leaving 9 bases between them. The CDR3 sequence: CASSLAGHSGNTIYF. Here the CDR3 DNA reads TGTGCCAGCAGTTTGGCAGGGCACTCTGGAAACACCATATATTTT.